A single sample is the source of the 32 T cell receptor beta chains below, sequenced in a study of regulatory T cells in long-lasting Graves disease (dated by TCRdb to the early 2020s). Library preparation used multiplex PCR. This sample was sequenced with an Illumina HiSeq 4000. CDR3 regions were amplified by Arm-PCR with iRepertoire HTBI primers to construct TCR beta libraries. TCRdb passed the public sequencing reads through fastp at Q25 and MiXCR, retaining productive beta sequences. Each CDR3 protein appears once, grouped with its most common genes and DNA. The sample contains about 460,000 distinct CDR3 sequences, around 13% of them found a single time. Around a sixth of the sample lies in the top ten. This specimen's time point label, per the study, means: newly diagnosed GD, antithyroid drugs for less than 3 months. For both TCR sequencing and RNA sequencing, RNA was extracted from PBMCs using TRIzol.

These sequences were also reported in another study, on T cells in Graves' hyperthyroidism and ophthalmopathy.

The sample was peripheral blood mononuclear cells (PBMCs), taken at new diagnosis, from a patient treated with antithyroid drugs. These receptors all stem from a woman in her 50s with Graves disease. Donor details come from another sample of the same person, matched by shared clones.

This clonotype was seen only a few times. V usage is TRBV6-1 and J usage is TRBJ2-7, with D tentatively TRBD1 or TRBD2 (5 bases each). This CDR3 contains 14 residues. Trimming removed 2 bases at V and 3 bases at J, with 11 bases between. In germline, CDR1 is MNHNS, CDR2 SASEGT. CDR3 DNA: TGTGCCAGCAGTGAATCTGGGGACCTCTACGAGCAGTACTTC. It specifies CASSESGDLYEQYF.

This clonotype was counted at least ten times. The chain uses TRBV20-1 and TRBJ1-1; no clear D gene. There are 11 residues in the CDR3. Germline-derived CDR1 and CDR2 are DFQATT and SNEGSKA (reference sequence). The ends were cut back, 6 bases at V and 5 bases at J, with 10 bases in the middle. CDR3 protein: CSARIETEAFF. CDR3 DNA: TGCAGTGCCCGTATTGAGACTGAAGCTTTCTTT.

The chain couples TRBV5-6 to TRBJ1-1; D remains ambiguous. Looked up from germline, CDR1 is SGHDT and CDR2 is YYEEEE. The CDR3 sequence is 14 residues long. V lost 1 base and J 0 bases, leaving 7 bases between the germline ends. The CDR3 nucleotides read TGTGCCAGCAGCTTGTCCCTCATGAACACTGAAGCTTTCTTT. It codes for CASSLSLMNTEAFF.

This clonotype was seen more than once but under ten times. One end of the junction fails to match germline, which may point to a read error. The chain joins TRBV27 to TRBJ2-7; possibly TRBD2 for D (6 bases). Germline V lookup: CDR1 MNHEY, CDR2 SMNVEV (reference sequence). The CDR3 runs 15 residues. The CDR3 spells CANSLPGTATYEQYF. The CDR3 DNA follows: TGTGCCAACAGTTTACCCGGGACTGCAACCTACGAGCAGTACTTC.

This clonotype was seen only once. A much larger clonotype is one base distant, so this may be a read error. V is TRBV7-2 and J is TRBJ2-5, with 10 bases identical to TRBD2. There are 16 residues in the CDR3. The germline V gene has CDR1 SGHTA and CDR2 FQGNSA. The DNA of the CDR3 is TGTGCCAGCAGCTTGGGGACTAGCGTAGGGATAGAGACCCACTACTTC. Translated, it gives CASSLGTSVGIETHYF.

The sample holds many counts of this clonotype. The V and J genes are TRBV5-1 and TRBJ2-1, with D hard to call. Trimming took off 4 bases at V and 9 bases at J, with 20 bases between the two ends. The CDR3 covers 15 residues. Germline values: CDR1 SGHRS, CDR2 YFSETQ. The CDR3 protein is CASSPLPARDVEQFF. The CDR3 region has the DNA TGCGCCAGCAGCCCCCTTCCAGCTAGAGATGTTGAGCAGTTCTTC.

This clonotype has only a few counts. CDR3 sequence reads: CASSPLAGGPVGYEQYF. Written as DNA, the CDR3 is TGTGCCAGCAGCCCACTAGCGGGAGGGCCTGTCGGCTACGAGCAGTACTTC. The chain recombines TRBV6-2 or TRBV6-3 with TRBJ2-7; 13 bases fit TRBD2. The ends lost 6 bases at V and 3 bases at J; junction bases unmatched: 11. The length of the CDR3 is 17 residues. Germline V gene sequence: CDR1 MNHEY, CDR2 SVGEGT.

This clonotype was recorded at least ten times. The V and J genes are TRBV20-1 and TRBJ2-2, with D possibly being TRBD1 (5 bases). The CDR3 contains 16 residues. Germline CDR1 reads DFQATT; CDR2 reads SNEGSKA (reference sequence). V lost 2 bases and J lost 0, with 13 bases in between. For the CDR3, the DNA is TGCAGTGCTAGACCTCCCGCCAGGGCGAACACCGGGGAGCTGTTTTTT. Protein sequence: CSARPPARANTGELFF.

This clonotype was detected only a few times. The chain uses TRBV28 and TRBJ1-2; possibly TRBD1 for D (5 bases). The V end lost 6 bases, the J end lost 0 bases, and 14 bases lay between the germline ends. Germline CDR1 and CDR2: MDHEN and SYDVKM. The length of the CDR3 is 15 residues. The CDR3 DNA reads TGTGCCAGCAGCCCCCCGGGGCACACTAACTATGGCTACACCTTC. Translating gives CASSPPGHTNYGYTF.

The chain employs TRBV11-2 and TRBJ1-4, with 7 bases matching TRBD1. Germline trimming cut 5 bases from V and 0 bases from J; bases unmatched to any gene: 3. Looked up from germline, CDR1 is SGHAT and CDR2 is FQNNGV. This CDR3 contains 15 residues. CDR3 coding DNA: TGTGCCAGCAGCCCAGGGGGACCAACTAATGAAAAACTGTTTTTT. Amino acid sequence: CASSPGGPTNEKLFF.

This clonotype was observed at least ten times. This sequence joins TRBV6-1 and TRBJ1-4; D not resolved. CDR3 length equals 15 residues. Trimming took 7 bases from V and 3 from J, leaving 15 bases between them. Per germline, CDR1 MNHNS and CDR2 SASEGT. The CDR3 is CASNKYSLSNEKLFF. As DNA, the CDR3 is TGTGCCAGCAACAAGTACAGTTTGTCTAATGAAAAACTGTTTTTT.

There are many counts of this clonotype. The CDR3 DNA reads TGTGCCAGCTCACTAGGAGGACTAGCGGGAGAGACCCAGTACTTC. This sequence encodes CASSLGGLAGETQYF. The chain links TRBV18 to TRBJ2-5; 11 nucleotides agree with TRBD2. CDR1 KGHSH and CDR2 LQKENI come from the germline V gene. Trimming at V came to 4 bases and at J to 4 bases, leaving 5 bases not matched to a gene. CDR3 length: 15 amino acids.

This clonotype has a count of ten or more. The gene calls are TRBV20-1 and TRBJ2-3; possibly TRBD1 for D (7 bases). The CDR3 is 17 amino acids. CDR1 is DFQATT and CDR2 is SNEGSKA in the germline V gene (reference sequence). Trimming pared 5 bases from V and 2 bases from J, leaving 23 bases between. The chain's CDR3 is CSAPGTVRDSDTDTQYF. The CDR3 DNA reads as TGCAGTGCTCCCGGGACAGTCCGGGACTCAGACACAGATACGCAGTATTTT.

In its sample, this clonotype was seen many times. This chain connects TRBV25-1 to TRBJ2-1; either TRBD1 or TRBD2 may supply D (5 bases each). Germline-derived CDR1 and CDR2 are MGHDK and SYGVNS. The CDR3 sequence is 17 residues long. Trimming left V 0 bases short and J 3 bases short, with 15 bases between. DNA of the CDR3: TGTGCCAGCAGTGAATATGGAGCGAAGAGGGGCTACAATGAGCAGTTCTTC. This codes for CASSEYGAKRGYNEQFF.

This clonotype was recorded a few times. V is TRBV25-1 and J is TRBJ2-2; D possibly corresponds to TRBD2 (5 bases). Germline V gene data show CDR1 as MGHDK and CDR2 as SYGVNS. The CDR3 is 12 residues long. V was trimmed by 10 bases and J by 5 bases, leaving 11 bases between them. This CDR3 reads CATLEETGELFF. CDR3 in DNA: TGTGCCACCTTGGAGGAGACCGGGGAGCTGTTTTTT. Full variable domain (rest looked up from reference TRBV25-1 and TRBJ2-2): EADIYQTPRYLVIGTGKKITLECSQTMGHDKMYWYQQDPGMELHLIHYSYGVNSTEKGDLSSESTVSRIRTEHFPLTLESARPSHTSQYLCATLEETGELFFGEGSRLTVL.

This clonotype turned up a few times. The CDR3 bases are TGTGCCAGTGGGACAGGGCTCGACAATCAGCCCCAGCATTTT. Translating gives CASGTGLDNQPQHF. The chain links TRBV19 to TRBJ1-5, with 9 nucleotides matching TRBD1. From germline, CDR1 is LNHDA and CDR2 SQIVND (reference sequence). The CDR3 totals 14 residues. Unmatched junction bases numbered 5, after V lost 8 bases and J lost 3 bases.

This clonotype was seen ten or more times. The V gene is TRBV3-1, the J gene TRBJ2-7; D perhaps matches TRBD2 (5 bases). The germline V gene encodes CDR1 LGHDT and CDR2 YNNKEL (reference sequence). The CDR3 contains 14 residues. Trimming removed 4 bases at V and 0 bases at J, with 10 bases between. Written as DNA, the CDR3 is TGTGCCAGCAGCCTTCGCGGGTACTCCTACGAGCAGTACTTC. Its protein is CASSLRGYSYEQYF.

The chain joins TRBV5-1 to TRBJ1-1, with 8 bases matching TRBD1. The germline CDR1 and CDR2 sequences are SGHRS and YFSETQ. The CDR3 is made up of 14 amino acids. The J segment lost 4 bases and the V segment lost 4 bases, leaving 6 bases of the junction unmatched. CDR3 loop: CASSTQGVSTEAFF. The CDR3 DNA reads as TGCGCCAGCAGCACACAGGGGGTTAGCACTGAAGCTTTCTTT.

There are a few counts of this clonotype. The chain links TRBV5-1 to TRBJ2-4; unclear D gene. CDR1 and CDR2 (germline): SGHRS, YFSETQ. This CDR3 is 17 amino acids long. V was pared by 5 bases and J by 0 bases, with 18 bases between. As DNA, the CDR3 is TGCGCCAGCAGTGGCACTTACGGCGATGTAGCCAAAAACATTCAGTACTTC. Its translation: CASSGTYGDVAKNIQYF.

This clonotype was observed a few times. CDR3 protein: CASSQPSTGELFF. CDR3 coding DNA: TGTGCCAGCAGCCAGCCCAGCACCGGGGAGCTGTTTTTT. V gene TRBV13 combines with J gene TRBJ2-2, with unresolved D. This CDR3 has 13 residues. CDR1 is PRHDT, CDR2 FYEKMQ, per germline (reference sequence). Trimming pared 5 bases from V and 4 bases from J, leaving 8 bases between.

The DNA for the CDR3 is TGTGCCAGTAGTATTGGGGTCAGATCCTACGAGCAGTACTTC. It codes for CASSIGVRSYEQYF. The V gene is TRBV19, the J gene TRBJ2-7; D is undetermined. Germline V gene lookup returns CDR1 LNHDA and CDR2 SQIVND (reference sequence). V shed 3 bases and J shed 1 base, with 10 bases lying between them. CDR3 length: 14 residues.

This clonotype was seen many times. The V call is TRBV20-1, the J call TRBJ1-4; 9 positions match TRBD1. CDR3 length: 16 amino acids. In germline, CDR1 is DFQATT, CDR2 SNEGSKA (reference sequence). With V trimmed by 1 base and J by 6 bases, 9 bases remained unmatched. The DNA for the CDR3 is TGCAGTGCTAGAGGGGGAACCGGGACAGGGTATGAAAAACTGTTTTTT. The encoded protein is CSARGGTGTGYEKLFF.

This clonotype was seen a few times. V usage is TRBV5-1 and J usage is TRBJ2-1, with a tentative D call TRBD2 (6 bases). Germline CDR1 reads SGHRS; CDR2 reads YFSETQ. The CDR3 has 16 residues. The V gene lost 8 bases and the J gene lost 6 bases, with 24 bases spanning the gap. The CDR3 DNA reads TGCGCCAGTTCGACCGGTGGACTAAGCACAGGCAATGAGCAGTTCTTC. Translating it yields CASSTGGLSTGNEQFF.

The chain recombines TRBV5-1 with TRBJ2-5; TRBD1 matches at 7 bases. This CDR3 has 13 amino acids. Trimming at V came to 4 bases and at J to 7 bases, leaving 7 bases not matched to a gene. From germline, CDR1 is SGHRS and CDR2 YFSETQ. The CDR3 coding sequence is TGCGCCAGCAGCCGGACAGGTATAGGGACCCAGTACTTC. It specifies CASSRTGIGTQYF.

The chain carries TRBV28 and TRBJ2-1; D perhaps matches TRBD1 (5 bases). In germline, CDR1 is MDHEN, CDR2 SYDVKM. Trimming shortened V by 6 bases and J by 5 bases, and 17 bases separated the two germline ends. The length of the CDR3 is 15 residues. This chain's CDR3 is CASRADISYHNEQFF. DNA for the CDR3: TGTGCCAGCAGGGCGGACATCTCCTACCACAATGAGCAGTTCTTC.

This clonotype was detected a few times. This chain links TRBV28 with TRBJ1-4; D is unresolved. V was cut by 2 bases and J by 7 bases, with 17 bases left in between. This CDR3 has 16 residues. Germline CDR1 and CDR2: MDHEN and SYDVKM. CDR3 in amino acids: CASSLTVGSASEKLFF. The CDR3 DNA reads as TGTGCCAGCAGTTTAACGGTCGGGTCGGCCAGTGAAAAACTGTTTTTT.

In this sample, this clonotype turned up many times. The rearrangement links TRBV20-1 to TRBJ2-7; 10 positions match TRBD2. CDR3 size: 14 residues. The germline V gene has CDR1 DFQATT and CDR2 SNEGSKA (reference sequence). V was pared by 2 bases and J by 3 bases, with 4 bases of the junction left unmatched. The CDR3 DNA reads TGCAGTGCTAGACGAGAGCGGGAGGGCTACGAGCAGTACTTC. This encodes CSARREREGYEQYF.

The chain links TRBV28 to TRBJ1-5; D possibly corresponds to TRBD1 (5 bases). V gave up 4 bases and J gave up 5 bases, with 15 bases separating them. Germline CDR1 and CDR2: MDHEN and SYDVKM. The CDR3 is 15 residues long. The DNA for the CDR3 is TGTGCCAGCAGTTCCCCTATTGGGGGGGATCAGCCCCAGCATTTT. Translation: CASSSPIGGDQPQHF. Based on the CDR3 plus reference TRBV28 and TRBJ1-5, the full variable domain is DVKVTQSSRYLVKRTGEKVFLECVQDMDHENMFWYRQDPGLGLRLIYFSYDVKMKEKGDIPEGYSVSREKKERFSLILESASTNQTSMYLCASSSPIGGDQPQHFGDGTRLSIL.

This clonotype was counted ten times or more. The chain combines TRBV5-4 with TRBJ2-1, with 7 nucleotides matching TRBD1. The CDR3 is made up of 15 amino acids. V trimming: 4 bases; J trimming: 8 bases; junction bases outside the gene matches: 12. In germline, CDR1 is SGHNT, CDR2 YYREEE (reference sequence). The CDR3 coding sequence is TGTGCCAGCAGCACCCGACAGGGCTCGGGCGATGAGCAGTTCTTC. It encodes CASSTRQGSGDEQFF.

This clonotype was recorded many times. The chain combines TRBV20-1 with TRBJ2-1; D perhaps matches TRBD1 (6 bases). With 4 bases removed from V and 0 bases from J, the gap between germline ends came to 13 bases. Germline V lookup: CDR1 DFQATT, CDR2 SNEGSKA (reference sequence). The CDR3 spans 15 residues. The CDR3 DNA is TGCAGTGCTATTACCGGACAGTCCTCCTACAATGAGCAGTTCTTC. Translating it yields CSAITGQSSYNEQFF.

This clonotype showed up many times. This chain connects TRBV20-1 to TRBJ2-3; TRBD2 matches 11 bases. Trimming at V came to 3 bases and at J to 3 bases, leaving 5 bases not matched to a gene. Germline values: CDR1 DFQATT, CDR2 SNEGSKA (reference sequence). The CDR3 spans 15 residues. CDR3 loop: CSARKLAGETDTQYF. The DNA of the CDR3 is TGCAGTGCTAGGAAACTAGCGGGAGAAACAGATACGCAGTATTTT.

This clonotype was observed many times. The CDR3 sequence is CASRSPGQGAGYGYTF. The CDR3 DNA sequence: TGTGCCAGCAGGTCCCCGGGACAGGGAGCCGGCTATGGCTACACCTTC. The chain joins TRBV7-3 to TRBJ1-2, with 9 bases matching TRBD1. V lost 6 bases, J lost 4 bases, and 12 bases stayed unmatched. Germline CDR1 and CDR2: SGHTA and FQGTGA. The CDR3 is made up of 16 amino acids.